The 20 T cell receptor beta chains presented below share a single source sample, sequenced in a study of blood T cell repertoires in COVID-19. Method: immunoSEQ multiplex PCR; TCRdb's copy keeps in-frame clones and lacks some. The sample carries around 200,000 clones, about 86% recorded once. The sample was PBMCs or T cells enriched from blood (not recorded which). These receptors all stem from a woman aged 50 to 60 in a cohort exposed to, infected with or recovered from COVID-19 (not recorded which).

The rearrangement uses TRBV15 and TRBJ1-2; weak D call: TRBD1 (5 bases). The germline V gene encodes CDR1 LNHNV and CDR2 YYDKDF (reference sequence). This CDR3 has 13 residues. With 2 bases removed from V and 13 bases from J, the gap between germline ends came to 17 bases. The CDR3 region is CATSRQIGTAGTF. The CDR3 nucleotides read TGTGCCACCAGCAGACAGATAGGGACTGCTGGCACCTTC.

The genes are TRBV7-9 and TRBJ1-2; TRBD1 is a possible D gene (5 bases). Trimming pared 3 bases from V and 8 bases from J, leaving 10 bases between. Germline-derived CDR1 and CDR2 are SEHNR and FQNEAQ (reference sequence). CDR3 length: 12 residues. CDR3 DNA sequence: TGTGCCAGCAGCTTCTCAGGGCACGGCTACACCTTC. Residues: CASSFSGHGYTF.

The chain recombines TRBV7-8 with TRBJ1-4; 9 bases match TRBD1. The CDR3 is 18 amino acids. The ends lost 6 bases at V and 7 bases at J; junction bases unmatched: 18. Germline lookup yields CDR1 SGHVS and CDR2 FQNEAQ. The CDR3 reads CASRRQGRSWGQGEKLFF. In DNA form, the CDR3 reads TGTGCCAGCAGGCGGCAAGGTCGAAGCTGGGGACAGGGTGAAAAACTGTTTTTT.

This sequence joins TRBV29-1 and TRBJ2-3, with TRBD2 matching over 12 bases. Losses at the gene ends were 6 bases for V and 6 bases for J; bases not matched to a gene: 7. Germline-derived CDR1 and CDR2 are SQVTM and ANQGSEA. The CDR3 runs to 14 residues. In DNA form, the CDR3 reads TGCAGCGTCCCGACTAGCGGGGGCTCGGATACGCAGTATTTT. It yields the protein CSVPTSGGSDTQYF.

The V gene is TRBV7-2, the J gene TRBJ2-7; 10 bases align to TRBD1. The CDR3 is made up of 16 amino acids. The V gene's germline CDR1 is SGHTA and CDR2 FQGNSA. The junction had 10 bases not matched to a gene; V was cut back by 5 bases and J by 3 bases. CDR3 residues: CASSAGGGQGFYEQYF. The CDR3 DNA reads as TGTGCCAGCAGCGCAGGGGGGGGACAGGGGTTCTACGAGCAGTACTTC.

This clone has only one observation. The chain links TRBV5-1 to TRBJ2-7, with a tentative D call TRBD2 (6 bases). V shed 7 bases and J shed 3 bases, with 14 bases lying between them. The germline V gene has CDR1 SGHRS and CDR2 YFSETQ. The CDR3 extends over 13 amino acids. The CDR3, as DNA: TGCGCCAGCTCGGAGGGGCAGTACTACGAGCAGTACTTC. This sequence encodes CASSEGQYYEQYF. Variable domain in full (rest from reference TRBV5-1 and TRBJ2-7): KAGVTQTPRYLIKTRGQQVTLSCSPISGHRSVSWYQQTPGQGLQFLFEYFSETQRNKGNFPGRFSGRQFSNSRSEMNVSTLELGDSALYLCASSEGQYYEQYFGPGTRLTVT.

The rearrangement uses TRBV3-1 (or the pseudogene TRBV3-2) and TRBJ1-6; D gene ambiguous. Germline CDR1 is LGHDT and CDR2 is YNNKEL (reference sequence). CDR3 size: 14 residues. Deletions cut 5 bases from V and 10 bases from J, with 15 bases between. The CDR3 DNA reads as TGTGCCAGCAGCATACTGGTCGGTAACTCACCCCTCCACTTT. Protein: CASSILVGNSPLHF.

The genes are TRBV7-8 and TRBJ1-2; TRBD1 might be the D (6 bases). The germline V gene encodes CDR1 SGHVS and CDR2 FQNEAQ. CDR3 length equals 13 residues. V was cut by 2 bases and J by 4 bases, with 8 bases left in between. CDR3 sequence reads: CASSLRTAYGYTF. DNA for the CDR3: TGTGCCAGCAGCTTAAGGACAGCCTATGGCTACACCTTC.

The V and J genes are TRBV5-1 and TRBJ1-4; D not resolved. This CDR3 spans 16 amino acids. Deletions cut 0 bases from V and 0 bases from J, with 9 bases between. From germline, CDR1 is SGHRS and CDR2 YFSETQ. The CDR3 loop reads CASSLVAGATNEKLFF. In DNA, the CDR3 is TGCGCCAGCAGCTTGGTAGCCGGTGCAACTAATGAAAAACTGTTTTTT.

This chain links TRBV15 with TRBJ1-2, with 8 bases aligning to TRBD1. The CDR3 loop spans 15 amino acids. Germline loops: CDR1 LNHNV, CDR2 YYDKDF (reference sequence). V was clipped by 0 bases and J by 8 bases; unmatched bases: 8. The CDR3 loop reads CATSRDRAGGEGYTF. The CDR3 DNA reads as TGTGCCACCAGCAGAGATCGGGCAGGGGGCGAGGGCTACACCTTC.

This clone has just one count. The chain uses TRBV7-8 and TRBJ2-5; 7 nucleotides line up with TRBD2. After removal of 2 bases from V and 10 bases from J, the junction contained 19 bases not matched to a gene. Germline V gene sequence: CDR1 SGHVS, CDR2 FQNEAQ. The CDR3 runs 17 residues. CDR3 region: CASSLMLVGTTPRDQYF. In nucleotides, the CDR3 is TGTGCCAGCAGCTTAATGCTTGTCGGGACTACCCCGAGGGACCAGTACTTC.

This clone showed up just once. The chain joins TRBV7-9 to TRBJ1-4, with 7 positions matching TRBD1. In germline, CDR1 is SEHNR, CDR2 FQNEAQ (reference sequence). The CDR3 is 17 residues long. Trimming removed 10 bases from V and 0 bases from J; junction bases left unmatched: 14. The DNA of the CDR3 is TGTGCCAACCATTGTCCGGGACAGTTAGCAACTAATGAAAAACTGTTTTTT. It encodes CANHCPGQLATNEKLFF.

V gene TRBV2 combines with J gene TRBJ2-5; TRBD2 might be the D (5 bases). CDR1 and CDR2 (germline): SNHLY, FYNNEI. The CDR3 covers 16 residues. Trimming removed 3 bases from V and 3 bases from J, with 17 bases in between. This CDR3 reads CASSDAVSSSKETQYF. DNA for the CDR3: TGTGCCAGCAGTGATGCGGTGTCTAGCTCAAAAGAGACCCAGTACTTC. The whole variable domain, remainder taken from reference TRBV2 and TRBJ2-5, is EPEVTQTPSHQVTQMGQEVILRCVPISNHLYFYWYRQILGQKVEFLVSFYNNEISEKSEIFDDQFSVERPDGSNFTLKIRSTKLEDSAMYFCASSDAVSSSKETQYFGPGTRLLVL.

The chain employs TRBV29-1 and TRBJ2-1; 7 bases map to TRBD1. Germline CDR1 is SQVTM and CDR2 is ANQGSEA. This CDR3 is 12 amino acids long. Trimming took 6 bases from V and 9 from J; bases not matched to a gene: 8. The CDR3 DNA reads TGCAGCGTAAGGGGGCCAGGGGTTGAGCAGTTCTTC. Translated, it gives CSVRGPGVEQFF.

The chain links TRBV5-1 to TRBJ1-3, with no clear D. Germline assignment: CDR1 SGHRS and CDR2 YFSETQ. The V end was cut by 1 base, the J end by 1 base, with 12 bases between. The CDR3 runs to 16 residues. Written as DNA, the CDR3 is TGCGCCAGCAGCTTGTCGAGCAGGCCTTCTGGAAACACCATATATTTT. This sequence encodes CASSLSSRPSGNTIYF.

The chain couples TRBV6-5 to TRBJ2-2; D is possibly TRBD1 (5 bases). The V and J ends lost 5 bases and 0 bases respectively, with 7 bases between them. From germline, CDR1 is MNHEY and CDR2 SVGAGI. This CDR3 is built from 14 residues. As DNA, the CDR3 is TGTGCCAGCAGTAAGGGGACGAACACCGGGGAGCTGTTTTTT. It translates to CASSKGTNTGELFF.

This chain links TRBV11-1 with TRBJ1-6; D is uncertain. Looked up from germline, CDR1 is SGHAT and CDR2 is FQDESV (reference sequence). Trimming cost V 5 bases and J 10 bases, with 15 bases left between them. The CDR3 has 14 amino acids. CDR3 nucleotides: TGTGCCAGCAGCCGAGGGCCCGACCCATCACCCCTCCACTTT. The encoded protein is CASSRGPDPSPLHF.

This clone was seen just once. CDR3 sequence reads: CASSLLKGGGTDTQYF. Written as DNA, the CDR3 is TGTGCCAGCAGTCTCCTCAAGGGGGGGGGAACAGATACGCAGTATTTT. The V gene is TRBV27, the J gene TRBJ2-3; possibly TRBD2 for D (7 bases). This CDR3 has 16 residues. Germline V gene data show CDR1 as MNHEY and CDR2 as SMNVEV (reference sequence). V lost 5 bases to trimming and J lost 3 bases, with 18 bases between them.

CDR3 sequence: CASSEQGPGDTQYF. DNA of the CDR3: TGCGCCAGCAGTGAGCAGGGGCCGGGAGATACGCAGTATTTT. The chain combines TRBV10-2 with TRBJ2-3, with D tentatively TRBD1 (6 bases). The CDR3 is 14 amino acids. The ends were cut back, 2 bases at V and 5 bases at J, with 11 bases in the middle. The V gene's germline CDR1 is WSHSY and CDR2 SAAADI.

The V gene is TRBV9, the J gene TRBJ1-2; D ambiguous. Trimming pared 3 bases from V and 8 bases from J, leaving 17 bases between. The V gene's germline CDR1 is SGDLS and CDR2 YYNGEE. The CDR3 consists of 14 residues. The chain's CDR3 is CASSARSETRGYTF. CDR3 bases: TGTGCCAGCAGCGCCCGATCCGAGACTCGAGGCTACACCTTC.